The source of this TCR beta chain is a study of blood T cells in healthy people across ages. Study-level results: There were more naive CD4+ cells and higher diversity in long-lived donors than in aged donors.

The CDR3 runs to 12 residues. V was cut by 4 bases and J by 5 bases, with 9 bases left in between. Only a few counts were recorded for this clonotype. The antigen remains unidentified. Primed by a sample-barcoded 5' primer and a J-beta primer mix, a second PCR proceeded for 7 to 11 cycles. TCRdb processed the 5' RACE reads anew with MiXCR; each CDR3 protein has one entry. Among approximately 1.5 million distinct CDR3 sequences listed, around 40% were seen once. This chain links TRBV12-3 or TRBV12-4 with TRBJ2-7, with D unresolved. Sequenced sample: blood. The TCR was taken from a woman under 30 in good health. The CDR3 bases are TGTGCCAGCAGTTCGACGGCCGACGAGCAGTACTTC. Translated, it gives CASSSTADEQYF.